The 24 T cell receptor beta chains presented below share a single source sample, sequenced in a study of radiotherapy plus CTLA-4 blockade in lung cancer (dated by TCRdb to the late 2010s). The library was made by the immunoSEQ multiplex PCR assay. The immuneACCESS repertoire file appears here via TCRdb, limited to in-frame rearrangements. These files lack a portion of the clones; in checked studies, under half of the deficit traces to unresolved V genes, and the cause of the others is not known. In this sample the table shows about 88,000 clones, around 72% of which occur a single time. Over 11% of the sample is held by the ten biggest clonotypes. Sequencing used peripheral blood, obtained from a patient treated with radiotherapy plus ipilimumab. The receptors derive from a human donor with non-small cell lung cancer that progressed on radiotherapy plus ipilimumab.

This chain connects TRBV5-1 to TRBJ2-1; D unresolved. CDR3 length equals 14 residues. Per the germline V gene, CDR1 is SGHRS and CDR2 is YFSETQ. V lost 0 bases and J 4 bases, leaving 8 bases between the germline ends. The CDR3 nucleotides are TGCGCCAGCAGCTTGGATGGCTGGTACAATGAGCAGTTCTTC. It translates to CASSLDGWYNEQFF.

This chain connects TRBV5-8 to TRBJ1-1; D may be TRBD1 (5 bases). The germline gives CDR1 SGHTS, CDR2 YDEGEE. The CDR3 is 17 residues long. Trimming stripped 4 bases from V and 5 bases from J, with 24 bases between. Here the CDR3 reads CASSIPVGGRARTEAFF. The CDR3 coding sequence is TGTGCCAGCAGCATTCCGGTGGGGGGTCGAGCGAGGACTGAAGCTTTCTTT.

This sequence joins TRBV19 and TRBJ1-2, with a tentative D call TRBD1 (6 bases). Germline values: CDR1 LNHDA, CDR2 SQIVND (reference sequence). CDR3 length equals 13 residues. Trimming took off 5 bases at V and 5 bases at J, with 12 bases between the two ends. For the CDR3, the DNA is TGTGCCAGTAGTGGACAGAGCTCATATGGCTACACCTTC. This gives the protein CASSGQSSYGYTF.

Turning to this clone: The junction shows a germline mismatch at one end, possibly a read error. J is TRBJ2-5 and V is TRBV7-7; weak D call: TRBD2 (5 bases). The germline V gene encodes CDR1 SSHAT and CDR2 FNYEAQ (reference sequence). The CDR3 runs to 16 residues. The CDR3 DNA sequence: TGTGCTAGCAGCTTAGCGATTCGGGCCAGCCAAGAGACCCAGTACTTC. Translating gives CASSLAIRASQETQYF.

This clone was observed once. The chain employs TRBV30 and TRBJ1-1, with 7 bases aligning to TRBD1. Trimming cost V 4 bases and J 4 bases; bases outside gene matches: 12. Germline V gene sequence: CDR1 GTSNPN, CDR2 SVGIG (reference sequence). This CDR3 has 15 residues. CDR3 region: CAWIGVEGAATEAFF. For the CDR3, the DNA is TGTGCCTGGATAGGGGTTGAGGGGGCAGCCACTGAAGCTTTCTTT.

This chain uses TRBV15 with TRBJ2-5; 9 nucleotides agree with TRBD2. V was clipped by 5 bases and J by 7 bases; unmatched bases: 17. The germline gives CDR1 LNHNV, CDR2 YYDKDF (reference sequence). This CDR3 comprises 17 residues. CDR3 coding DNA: TGTGCCACCAGCGCGACCGGGCGGGGGGGGCCAGTTGGGACCCAGTACTTC. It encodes CATSATGRGGPVGTQYF. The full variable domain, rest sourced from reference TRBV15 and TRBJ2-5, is DAMVIQNPRYQVTQFGKPVTLSCSQTLNHNVMYWYQQKSSQAPKLLFHYYDKDFNNEADTPDNFQSRRPNTSFCFLDIRSPGLGDTAMYLCATSATGRGGPVGTQYFGPGTRLLVL.

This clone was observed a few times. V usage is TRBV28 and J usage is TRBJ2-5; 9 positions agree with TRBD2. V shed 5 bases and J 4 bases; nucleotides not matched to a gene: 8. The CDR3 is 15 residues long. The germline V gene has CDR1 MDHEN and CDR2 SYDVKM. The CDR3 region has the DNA TGTGCCAGCAGTCCCCTGCGGGAGGGCGGAGAGACCCAGTACTTC. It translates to CASSPLREGGETQYF.

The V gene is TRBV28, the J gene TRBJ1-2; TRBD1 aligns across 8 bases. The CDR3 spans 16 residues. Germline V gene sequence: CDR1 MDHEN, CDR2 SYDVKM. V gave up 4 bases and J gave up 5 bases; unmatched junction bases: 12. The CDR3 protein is CASSSPGQGVSYGYTF. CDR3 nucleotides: TGTGCCAGCAGTTCCCCCGGACAGGGTGTCTCTTATGGCTACACCTTC.

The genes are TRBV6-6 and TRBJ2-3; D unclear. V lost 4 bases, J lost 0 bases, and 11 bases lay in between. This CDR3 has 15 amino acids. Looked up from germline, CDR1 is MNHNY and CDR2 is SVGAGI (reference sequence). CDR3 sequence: CASSFHQSSTDTQYF. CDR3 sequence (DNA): TGTGCCAGCAGTTTCCACCAGAGCAGCACAGATACGCAGTATTTT.

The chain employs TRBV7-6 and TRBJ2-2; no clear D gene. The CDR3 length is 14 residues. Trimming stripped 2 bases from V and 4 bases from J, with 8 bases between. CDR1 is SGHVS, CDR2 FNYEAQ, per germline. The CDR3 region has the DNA TGTGCCAGCAGCTTAACGGGCGGCACCGGGGAGCTGTTTTTT. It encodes CASSLTGGTGELFF. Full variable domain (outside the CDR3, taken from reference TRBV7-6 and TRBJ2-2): GAGVSQSPRYKVTKRGQDVALRCDPISGHVSLYWYRQALGQGPEFLTYFNYEAQQDKSGLPNDRFSAERPEGSISTLTIQRTEQRDSAMYRCASSLTGGTGELFFGEGSRLTVL.

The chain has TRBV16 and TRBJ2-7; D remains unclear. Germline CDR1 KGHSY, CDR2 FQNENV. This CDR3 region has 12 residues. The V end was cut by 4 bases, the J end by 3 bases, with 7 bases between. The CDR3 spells CASSPFGYEQYF. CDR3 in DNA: TGTGCCAGCAGCCCTTTCGGCTACGAGCAGTACTTC.

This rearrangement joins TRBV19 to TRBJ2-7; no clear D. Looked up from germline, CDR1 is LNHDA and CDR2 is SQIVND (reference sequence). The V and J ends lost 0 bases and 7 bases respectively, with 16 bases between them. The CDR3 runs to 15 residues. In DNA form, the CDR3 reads TGTGCCAGTAGTATAGATAAGGGCCCCTTGCGGGAGCAGTACTTC. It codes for CASSIDKGPLREQYF.

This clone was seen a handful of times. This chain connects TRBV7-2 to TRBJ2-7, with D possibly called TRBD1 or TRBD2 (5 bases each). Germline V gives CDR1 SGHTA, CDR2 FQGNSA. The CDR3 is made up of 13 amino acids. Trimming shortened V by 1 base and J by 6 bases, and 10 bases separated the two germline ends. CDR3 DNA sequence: TGTGCCAGCAGCTTAGTACCAGGGAGCGAGCAGTACTTC. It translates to CASSLVPGSEQYF.

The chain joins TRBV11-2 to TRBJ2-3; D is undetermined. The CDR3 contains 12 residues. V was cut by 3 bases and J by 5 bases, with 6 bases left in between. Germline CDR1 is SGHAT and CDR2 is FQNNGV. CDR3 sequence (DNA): TGTGCCAGCAGCTTGAGTGGAGATACGCAGTATTTT. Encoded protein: CASSLSGDTQYF.

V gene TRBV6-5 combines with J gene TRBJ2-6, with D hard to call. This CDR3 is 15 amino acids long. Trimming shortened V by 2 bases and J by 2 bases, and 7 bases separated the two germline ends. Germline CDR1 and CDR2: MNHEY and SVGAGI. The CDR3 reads CASSYPGAGANVLTF. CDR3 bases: TGTGCCAGCAGTTACCCGGGCGCTGGGGCCAACGTCCTGACTTTC.

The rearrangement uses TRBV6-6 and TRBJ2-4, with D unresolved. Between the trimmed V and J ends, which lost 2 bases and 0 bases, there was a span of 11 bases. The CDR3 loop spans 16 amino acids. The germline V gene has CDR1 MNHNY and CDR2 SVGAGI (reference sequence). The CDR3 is CASSYGRLRAKNIQYF. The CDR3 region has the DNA TGTGCCAGCAGTTACGGACGGCTGAGAGCCAAAAACATTCAGTACTTC.

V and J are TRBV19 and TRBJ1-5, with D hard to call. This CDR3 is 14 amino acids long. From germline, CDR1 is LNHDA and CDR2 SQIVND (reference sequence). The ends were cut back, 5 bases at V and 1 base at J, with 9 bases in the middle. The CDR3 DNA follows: TGTGCCAGTAGTTTAGGACCGAGCAATCAGCCCCAGCATTTT. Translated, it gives CASSLGPSNQPQHF. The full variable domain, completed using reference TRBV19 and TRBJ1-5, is DGGITQSPKYLFRKEGQNVTLSCEQNLNHDAMYWYRQDPGQGLRLIYYSQIVNDFQKGDIAEGYSVSREKKESFPLTVTSAQKNPTAFYLCASSLGPSNQPQHFGDGTRLSIL.

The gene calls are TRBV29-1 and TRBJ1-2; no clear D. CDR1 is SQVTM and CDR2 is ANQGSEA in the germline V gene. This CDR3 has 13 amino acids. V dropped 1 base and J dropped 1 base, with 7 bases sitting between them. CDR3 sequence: CSVEADLNYGYTF. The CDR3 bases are TGCAGCGTTGAAGCGGACCTTAACTATGGCTACACCTTC. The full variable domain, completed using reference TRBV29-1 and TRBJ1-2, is SAVISQKPSRDICQRGTSLTIQCQVDSQVTMMFWYRQQPGQSLTLIATANQGSEATYESGFVIDKFPISRPNLTFSTLTVSNMSPEDSSIYLCSVEADLNYGYTFGSGTRLTVV.

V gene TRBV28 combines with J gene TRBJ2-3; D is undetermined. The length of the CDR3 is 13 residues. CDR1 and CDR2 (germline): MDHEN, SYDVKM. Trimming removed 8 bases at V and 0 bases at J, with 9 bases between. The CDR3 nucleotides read TGTGCCAGCCTGCTGCAAAGCACAGATACGCAGTATTTT. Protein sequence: CASLLQSTDTQYF. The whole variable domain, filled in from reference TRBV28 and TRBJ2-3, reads DVKVTQSSRYLVKRTGEKVFLECVQDMDHENMFWYRQDPGLGLRLIYFSYDVKMKEKGDIPEGYSVSREKKERFSLILESASTNQTSMYLCASLLQSTDTQYFGPGTRLTVL.

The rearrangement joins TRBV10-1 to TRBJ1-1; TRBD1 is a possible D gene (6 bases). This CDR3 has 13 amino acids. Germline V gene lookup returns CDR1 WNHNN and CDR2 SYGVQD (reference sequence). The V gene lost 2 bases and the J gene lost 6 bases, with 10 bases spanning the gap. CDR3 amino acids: CASSEGRGSEAFF. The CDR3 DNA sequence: TGCGCCAGCAGTGAGGGCAGGGGATCTGAAGCTTTCTTT.

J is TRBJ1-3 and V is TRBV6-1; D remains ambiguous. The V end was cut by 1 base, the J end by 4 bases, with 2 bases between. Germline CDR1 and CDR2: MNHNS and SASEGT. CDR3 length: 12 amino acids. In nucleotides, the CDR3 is TGTGCCAGCAGTGAAGTGGGAAACACCATATATTTT. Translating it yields CASSEVGNTIYF.

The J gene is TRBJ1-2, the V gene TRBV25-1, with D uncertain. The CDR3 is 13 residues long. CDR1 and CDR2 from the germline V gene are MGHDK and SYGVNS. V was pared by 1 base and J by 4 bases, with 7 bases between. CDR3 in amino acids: CASSESRVYGYTF. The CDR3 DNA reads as TGTGCCAGCAGTGAATCTAGAGTCTATGGCTACACCTTC.

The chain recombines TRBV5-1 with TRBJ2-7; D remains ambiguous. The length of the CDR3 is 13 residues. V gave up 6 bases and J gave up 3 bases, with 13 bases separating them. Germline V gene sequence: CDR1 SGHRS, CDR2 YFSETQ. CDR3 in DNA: TGCGCCAGCATGGTATCAGCTGGCTACGAGCAGTACTTC. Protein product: CASMVSAGYEQYF.

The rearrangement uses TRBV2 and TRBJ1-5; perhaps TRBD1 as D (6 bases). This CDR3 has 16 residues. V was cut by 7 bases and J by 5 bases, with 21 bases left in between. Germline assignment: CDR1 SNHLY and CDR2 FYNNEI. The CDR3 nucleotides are TGTGCCAGCACCGGGCCGCATGACGCAGGGGATCAGCCCCAGCATTTT. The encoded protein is CASTGPHDAGDQPQHF.